This TCR beta chain was captured by sequencing in a study of identical twins. Overall study results and limits: Model-predicted out-of-frame TCR alpha sharing fell below observed values in monozygotic twins. Conclusions leaned on cross-sectional statistical analysis and did not track the same donors over time.

Only a few counts were recorded for this clonotype. What it binds is unknown. Each CDR3 protein is one row after TCRdb ran MiXCR on the 5' RACE reads. This sample carries a few hundred thousand distinct CDR3 sequences, approximately 7.1% of them seen once, and the ten largest clones take 13% to 15%. The CDR3 loop spans 17 amino acids. Germline lookup yields CDR1 LGHNT and CDR2 FRNRAP. V gave up 1 base and J gave up 2 bases; unmatched junction bases: 6. The data also belong to a second study, concerning T cells expressing NK-cell markers. Turning to that study: The authors sequenced eight donors, of whom seven were HCMV-seropositive and one was seronegative. It is unclear if expanded NKG2C-expressing clones target HCMV antigens.

V usage is TRBV12-5 and J usage is TRBJ1-4; 8 nucleotides align to TRBD1. Sequencing was performed on CD8+ T cells sorted from blood. This TCR was recovered from a woman between 18 and 29 years old in good health. CDR3 in DNA: TGTGCTAGTGGTTTGGCCGACAGGGGACCGACTAATGAAAAACTGTTTTTT. As protein: CASGLADRGPTNEKLFF.